This T cell receptor (beta chain) comes out of a study of blood T cells in healthy people across ages. A second roughly 7 to 12 cycle PCR used barcoded and J-beta primers. A template-switch adaptor containing 12 random nucleotides labeled each cDNA molecule. TCRdb re-called the 5' RACE reads through MiXCR, storing one row per CDR3 protein. The table records roughly 700,000 distinct CDR3 sequences, around half of them present only once. The donors, aged 6 to 90, were healthy Caucasians from Russia. Germline V gives CDR1 SQVTM, CDR2 ANQGSEA. This CDR3 comprises 12 residues. Trimming at V came to 7 bases and at J to 5 bases, leaving 4 bases not matched to a gene. This clonotype was seen a few times.

This clonotype was obtained from a woman aged 60 to 75 in good health. V and J are TRBV29-1 and TRBJ2-5, with TRBD1 matching 10 bases. The specimen sequenced was blood. DNA for the CDR3: TGCAGCGCCGGACAGGGGGACGAGACCCAGTACTTC. As protein: CSAGQGDETQYF.